This T cell receptor (beta chain) was documented in a study of identical twins. MiXCR, applied by TCRdb to the 5' RACE reads, yields one record per CDR3 protein. The sample lists approximately 300,000 distinct CDR3 sequences; over 8.5% were seen once. The V end was cut by 0 bases, the J end by 5 bases, with 13 bases between. Germline CDR1 reads LNHNV; CDR2 reads YYDKDF (reference sequence). The CDR3 extends over 15 amino acids. This clonotype was observed a few times. The sample was also reused in another study, on yellow fever vaccine responses in identical twins.

Sequenced sample: CD8+ T cells sorted from blood. The TCR was taken from a woman aged 18 to 35 in good health. This chain joins TRBV15 and TRBJ2-5; D is tentatively TRBD1 or TRBD2 (6 bases each). CDR3 in DNA: TGTGCCACCAGCAGAGAGGGGGGCCAGGGCGAGACCCAGTACTTC. Translation: CATSREGGQGETQYF.